Listed below are T cell receptor beta chains from one sample, sequenced in a study of identical twins. One entry per CDR3 protein, called by TCRdb with MiXCR from the 5' RACE reads. The table has around 1.7 million distinct CDR3 sequences, about 30% seen once. Sequenced input: cord blood. The source of these receptors is a newborn girl in good health. Both conserved end residues are part of each CDR3. The order of the fields is V gene, J gene, CDR3 protein.

TRBV2	TRBJ1-5	CASKDPYQPQHF
TRBV20-1	TRBJ2-3	CSAHRIDTDTQYF
TRBV12-3/TRBV12-4	TRBJ1-2	CASSLAHTGNYGYTF
TRBV4-2	TRBJ1-4	CASSQDPGGDGNEKLFF
TRBV12-3/TRBV12-4	TRBJ1-1	CASRPPWDTEAFF
TRBV7-2	TRBJ1-1	CASSNRGNTGAFF
TRBV5-1	NA	CASSIGQFRVYEQYF
TRBV7-3	TRBJ2-5	CASSLIRGGHNEQYF
TRBV5-6	TRBJ2-1	CASSAVNYNEQFF
TRBV5-1	TRBJ2-1	CASSFGRGLYSYNEQFF
TRBV20-1	TRBJ2-1	CSARGRSYNEQFF
TRBV6-2/TRBV6-3	TRBJ1-5	CASSSSGQSTTRNQPQHF
TRBV6-2/TRBV6-3	TRBJ1-5	CASRSWGQPQHF
TRBV30	TRBJ1-1	CAWSGLMNTEAFF
TRBV12-3/TRBV12-4	TRBJ2-7	CASSPPPGLIYEQYF
TRBV11-2	TRBJ2-7	CASSLGGTPYEQYF
TRBV29-1	TRBJ2-1	CSAGEAYHEQFF
TRBV5-1	TRBJ1-1	CVSSLAVNTEAFF
TRBV12-3/TRBV12-4	TRBJ2-5	CASSPLTGVEQYF
TRBV4-2	TRBJ2-3	CASSQEDGTRLSDTQYF
TRBV24-1	TRBJ2-7	CATSDLRDRDEQYF
TRBV28	TRBJ2-5	CASSLRVRSEQYF
TRBV20-1	TRBJ2-1	CSAPTRSSYNEQFF
TRBV29-1	TRBJ1-1	CSVQRGTGGTEAFF
TRBV2	TRBJ2-5	CASSEINSQETQYF
TRBV6-1	TRBJ1-5	CASSEAGRNQPQHF
TRBV21-1	TRBJ2-1	CASSKAFGNEQFF
TRBV10-3	TRBJ2-3	CAISVTGLDTQYF
TRBV21-1	TRBJ2-1	CASSKELAGDGEQFF
TRBV29-1	TRBJ1-4	CSVERQGINEKLFF
TRBV12-3/TRBV12-4	TRBJ2-7	CASRISGSSYEQYF
TRBV19	NA	CASSTFATQGPEQYF
TRBV19	TRBJ2-1	CASSPLAGGMIEQFF
TRBV6-5	TRBJ2-5	CASSYVGTPYNEQYF
TRBV6-5	TRBJ2-4	CASSYSNSQTSGRRPKNIQYF
TRBV6-2/TRBV6-3	TRBJ2-5	CASSYTRGNEQYF
TRBV20-1	TRBJ2-3	CSARDPMASTATQYF
TRBV28	TRBJ2-7	CASSLPSGGEQYF
TRBV10-3	TRBJ2-5	CAITPTGREQYF
TRBV7-2	TRBJ2-3	CASSLGLAVDTQYF
TRBV10-3	TRBJ2-3	CAIMGLGDTDTQYF
TRBV9	TRBJ2-1	CASSVVAGNEQFF
TRBV7-2	TRBJ1-5	CASSLILSNQPQHF
TRBV20-1	TRBJ2-7	CSARGGLFYEQYF
TRBV5-1	TRBJ1-3	CASSPGQRPYVGNTIYF
TRBV20-1	TRBJ2-5	CSASFVGGGPQETQYF
TRBV4-1	TRBJ2-7	CASSLDSVVTYEQYF
TRBV25-1	TRBJ1-2	CAGSQPGSEGYGYTF
TRBV19	TRBJ2-1	CASSTRDSGIYNEQFF
TRBV6-6	TRBJ2-7	CASSYLRAEAEQYF
TRBV6-1	TRBJ2-2	CASSETHTGELFF
TRBV10-1	TRBJ2-2	CASSEGGVGTGELFF
TRBV20-1	TRBJ2-2	CSADRTSGYANTGELFF
TRBV6-6	TRBJ2-3	CASIGTASTDTQYF
TRBV20-1	TRBJ2-4	CGARAPGRSDIQYF
TRBV4-2	TRBJ1-1	CASRQDTRTPTYTEAFF
TRBV20-1	TRBJ2-1	CSAPRASYNEQFF
TRBV3-1	TRBJ2-1	CASSYRQGSSYNEQFF
TRBV18	TRBJ1-5	CASSGILNQPQHF
TRBV10-3	TRBJ2-1	CAISEVASGSNEQFF